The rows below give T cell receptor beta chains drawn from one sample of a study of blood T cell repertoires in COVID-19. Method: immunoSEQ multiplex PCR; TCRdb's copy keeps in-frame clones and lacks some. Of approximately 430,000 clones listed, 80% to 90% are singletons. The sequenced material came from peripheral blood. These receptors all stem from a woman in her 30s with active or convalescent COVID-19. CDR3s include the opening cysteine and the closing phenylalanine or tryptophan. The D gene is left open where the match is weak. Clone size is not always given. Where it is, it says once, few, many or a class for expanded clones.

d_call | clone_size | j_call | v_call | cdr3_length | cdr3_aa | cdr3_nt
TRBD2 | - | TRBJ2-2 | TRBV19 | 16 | CASSIWGGILTGELFF | TGTGCCAGTAGTATATGGGGGGGTATTCTCACCGGGGAGCTGTTTTTT
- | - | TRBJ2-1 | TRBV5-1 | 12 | CASSLAGNEQFF | TGCGCCAGCAGCTTGGCGGGCAATGAGCAGTTCTTC
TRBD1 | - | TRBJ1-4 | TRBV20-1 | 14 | CSASSGGSWEKLFF | TGCAGTGCTAGTTCAGGGGGCAGCTGGGAAAAACTGTTTTTT
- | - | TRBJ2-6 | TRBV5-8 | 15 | CASSFRVVGANVLTF | TGTGCCAGCAGCTTCCGGGTTGTGGGGGCCAACGTCCTGACTTTC
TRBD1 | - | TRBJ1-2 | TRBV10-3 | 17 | CAISESRGRPTNYGYTF | TGTGCCATCAGTGAGTCCAGGGGGAGACCTACTAACTATGGCTACACCTTC
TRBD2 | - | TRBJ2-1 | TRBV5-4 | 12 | CASTGGANEQFF | TGTGCCAGCACGGGGGGGGCTAATGAGCAGTTCTTC
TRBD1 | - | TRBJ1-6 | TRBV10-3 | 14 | CAISDDRVGAPLHF | TGTGCCATCAGTGACGACAGGGTCGGGGCACCCCTCCACTTT
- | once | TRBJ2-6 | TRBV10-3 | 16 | CAISSTAGSGANVLTF | TGTGCCATCAGCTCCACTGCCGGCTCTGGGGCCAACGTCCTGACTTTC
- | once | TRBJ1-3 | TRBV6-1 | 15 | CASSEPAAAGNTIYF | TGTGCCAGCAGTGAACCCGCCGCAGCTGGAAACACCATATATTTT
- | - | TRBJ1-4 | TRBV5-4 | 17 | CASSSHPGERTNEKLFF | TGTGCCAGCAGCTCACACCCCGGGGAAAGGACTAATGAAAAACTGTTTTTT
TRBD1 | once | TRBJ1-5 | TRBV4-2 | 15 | CASSQEATGAQPQHF | TGTGCCAGCAGCCAAGAGGCGACAGGGGCCCAGCCCCAGCATTTT
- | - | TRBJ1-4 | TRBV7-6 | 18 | CASSSLRVAGNGNEKLFF | TGTGCCAGCAGCTCATTAAGGGTTGCGGGGAACGGTAATGAAAAACTGTTTTTT
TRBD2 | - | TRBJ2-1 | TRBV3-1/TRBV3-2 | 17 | CASSQDSRTSGNNEQFF | TGTGCCAGCAGCCAAGATTCCCGGACTAGCGGGAACAATGAGCAGTTCTTC
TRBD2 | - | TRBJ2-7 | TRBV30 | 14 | CAWSDLAGGDKQYF | TGTGCCTGGAGCGACCTAGCGGGAGGGGATAAGCAGTACTTC
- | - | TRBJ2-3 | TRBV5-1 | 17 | CASPTITSIASRDTQYF | TGCGCCAGTCCAACCATTACTAGTATCGCGTCCAGGGATACGCAGTATTTT
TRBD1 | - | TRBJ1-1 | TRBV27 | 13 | CASGTGILTEAFF | TGTGCCAGCGGGACAGGTATATTGACTGAAGCTTTCTTT
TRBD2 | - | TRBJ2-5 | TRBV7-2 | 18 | CASSTTPANLGGTETQYF | TGTGCCAGCAGCACAACCCCCGCAAACCTGGGAGGGACAGAGACCCAGTACTTC
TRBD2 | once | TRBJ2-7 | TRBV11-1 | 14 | CASSRGELGYEQYF | TGTGCCAGCAGCCGGGGGGAATTGGGCTACGAGCAGTACTTC
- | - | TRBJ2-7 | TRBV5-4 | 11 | CASSNLSEQYF | TGTGCCAGCAGCAACCTTAGTGAGCAGTACTTC
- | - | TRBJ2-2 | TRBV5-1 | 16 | CASSLESRVNTGELFF | TGCGCCAGCAGCTTGGAGTCTAGAGTAAACACCGGGGAGCTGTTTTTT
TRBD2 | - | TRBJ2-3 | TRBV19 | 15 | CASSTTSGGTDTQYF | TGTGCCAGTAGCACGACTAGCGGGGGAACAGATACGCAGTATTTT
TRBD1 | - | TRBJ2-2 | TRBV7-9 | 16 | CASSHYRDRGTGELFF | TGTGCCAGCAGCCATTACCGGGACAGGGGCACCGGGGAGCTGTTTTTT
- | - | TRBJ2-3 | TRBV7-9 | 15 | CASSPGLASTDTQYF | TGTGCCAGCAGCCCGGGACTGGCTAGCACAGATACGCAGTATTTT
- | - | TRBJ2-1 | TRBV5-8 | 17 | CASRAGGARESYNEQFF | TGTGCCAGCCGAGCGGGTGGCGCCCGTGAGTCCTACAATGAGCAGTTCTTC
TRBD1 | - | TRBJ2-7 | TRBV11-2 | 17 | CASSLDEPGQVDYEQYF | TGTGCCAGCAGCTTAGATGAGCCGGGACAGGTAGACTACGAGCAGTACTTC